This TCR beta chain was sequenced in a study of blood T cell repertoires in COVID-19. Study details: The United States, Italy and Spain were the sources of the acute and convalescent COVID-19 samples. T cells, B-cell-depleted T cells, or PBMCs provided the cDNA or gDNA that served as material.

The protocol was immunoSEQ multiplex PCR, while the TCRdb copy is restricted to in-frame clones and leaves out a portion. Of around 170,000 clones listed, around 80% are singletons. Trimming shortened V by 5 bases and J by 7 bases, and 9 bases separated the two germline ends. Germline V gene data show CDR1 as SEHNR and CDR2 as FQNEAQ (reference sequence). The CDR3 spans 13 residues. V gene TRBV7-9 combines with J gene TRBJ1-6; D gene uncertain. The sequence was collected from a man aged 70 or older with active or convalescent COVID-19. The sequencing sample was made of peripheral blood. The chain's CDR3 is CASSGLENSPLHF. DNA for the CDR3: TGTGCCAGCAGCGGACTCGAAAATTCACCCCTCCACTTT.